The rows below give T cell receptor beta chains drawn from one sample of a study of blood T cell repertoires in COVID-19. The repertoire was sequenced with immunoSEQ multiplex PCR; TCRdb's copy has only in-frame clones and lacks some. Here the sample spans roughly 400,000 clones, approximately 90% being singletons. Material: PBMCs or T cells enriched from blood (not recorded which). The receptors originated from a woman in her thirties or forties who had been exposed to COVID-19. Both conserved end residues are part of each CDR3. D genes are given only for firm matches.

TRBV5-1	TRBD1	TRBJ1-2	CASSLIDRDDYGYTF	TGCGCCAGCAGCCTTATCGACAGGGATGATTATGGCTACACCTTC
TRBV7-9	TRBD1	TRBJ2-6	CASSPGQGYSGANVLTF	TGTGCCAGCTCCCCGGGACAGGGCTACTCTGGGGCCAACGTCCTGACTTTC
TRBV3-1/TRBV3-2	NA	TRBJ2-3	CASSRRTGVTDTQYF	TGTGCCAGCAGCCGTCGGACCGGGGTCACAGATACGCAGTATTTT
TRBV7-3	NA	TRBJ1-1	CASSSSPGGTAFF	TGTGCCAGCAGCTCTTCCCCTGGGGGCACAGCTTTCTTT
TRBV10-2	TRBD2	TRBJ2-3	CASGRGEVWGDTQYF	TGCGCCAGCGGACGGGGGGAAGTATGGGGAGATACGCAGTATTTT
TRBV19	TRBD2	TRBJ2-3	CASSRRNARTSGRSDTQYF	TGTGCCAGTAGTCGAAGGAACGCCCGGACTAGCGGGAGGTCAGATACGCAGTATTTT
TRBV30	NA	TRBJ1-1	CAWSKQGSTEAFF	TGTGCCTGGAGTAAGCAGGGTAGCACTGAAGCTTTCTTT
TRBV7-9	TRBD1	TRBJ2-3	CASSTTGETDTQYF	TGTGCCAGCAGCACGACAGGGGAAACAGATACGCAGTATTTT
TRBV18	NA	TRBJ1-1	CASSPSGVDTEAFF	TGTGCCAGCTCACCTTCGGGAGTAGACACTGAAGCTTTCTTT
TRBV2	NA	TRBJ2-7	CASSWSYPYEQYF	TGTGCCAGCAGTTGGAGCTACCCCTACGAGCAGTACTTC
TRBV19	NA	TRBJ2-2	CASSIGGEIVTGELFF	TGTGCCAGTAGTATTGGAGGGGAGATCGTCACCGGGGAGCTGTTTTTT
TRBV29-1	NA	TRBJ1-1	CSVAWTKNTEAFF	TGCAGCGTTGCTTGGACAAAGAACACTGAAGCTTTCTTT
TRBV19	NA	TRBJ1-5	CASSISYSNQPQHF	TGTGCCAGTAGTATATCGTATAGCAATCAGCCCCAGCATTTT
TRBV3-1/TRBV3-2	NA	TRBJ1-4	CASSQGLLANEKLFF	TGTGCCAGCAGCCAAGGACTTCTAGCTAATGAAAAACTGTTTTTT
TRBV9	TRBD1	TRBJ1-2	CASSPPGQGARTF	TGTGCCAGCAGCCCCCCGGGACAGGGGGCGCGGACCTTC
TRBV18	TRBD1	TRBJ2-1	CASSPRGDRGYEQFF	TGTGCCAGCTCACCGCGAGGGGACAGGGGTTATGAGCAGTTCTTC
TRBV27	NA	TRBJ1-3	CASSPEYSGNTIYF	TGTGCCAGCAGTCCTGAGTACTCTGGAAACACCATATATTTT
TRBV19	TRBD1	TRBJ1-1	CASSSPGQPNTEAFF	TGTGCCAGTAGTAGCCCGGGACAGCCGAACACTGAAGCTTTCTTT
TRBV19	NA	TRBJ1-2	CASSRAPVWGYTF	TGTGCCAGTAGTAGGGCCCCCGTGTGGGGCTACACCTTC
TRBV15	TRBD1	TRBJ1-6	CATSRKQGDSPLHF	TGTGCCACCAGCAGAAAACAGGGGGATTCACCCCTCCACTTT
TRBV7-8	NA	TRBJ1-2	CASSLGFRQAPSKAYGYTF	TGTGCCAGCAGCTTAGGCTTTCGGCAGGCCCCTTCCAAAGCCTATGGCTACACCTTC
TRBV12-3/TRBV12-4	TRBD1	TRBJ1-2	CASRGTGRGYTF	TGTGCCAGCAGAGGGACAGGGAGGGGCTACACCTTC
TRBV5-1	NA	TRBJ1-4	CASSLPSEKLFF	TGCGCCAGCAGCTTGCCGAGCGAAAAACTGTTTTTT
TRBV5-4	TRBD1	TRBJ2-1	CASRPGTDNEQFF	TGTGCCAGCAGACCCGGGACAGACAATGAGCAGTTCTTC
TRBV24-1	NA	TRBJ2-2	CATSAYTGELFF	TGTGCCACCAGTGCTTACACCGGGGAGCTGTTTTTT
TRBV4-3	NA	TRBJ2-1	CASSPTSGSLYNEQFF	TGCGCCAGCAGCCCAACAAGCGGGTCGTTATACAATGAGCAGTTCTTC
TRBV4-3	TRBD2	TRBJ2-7	CASSQGLAVPYEQYF	TGCGCCAGCAGCCAAGGTCTAGCGGTTCCCTACGAGCAGTACTTC